The text below deals with one T cell receptor (beta chain). What it binds is unknown. The data stem from a study of T cells in localized non-small cell lung cancer. CDR1 and CDR2 (germline): LGHNA, YSLEER. V dropped 0 bases and J dropped 9 bases, with 18 bases sitting between them. The CDR3 extends over 16 amino acids. Profiled with immunoSEQ multiplex PCR; TCRdb holds only in-frame clones, not every one. The data contain about 82,000 clones, 80% of them singletons. Study results and caveats: Out of the top 100 tumor clones, a median around 57 were seen in adjacent lung. Patients showing higher blood T cell density tended to see longer overall survival. The study sequenced only one region of the tumor. As a result, intratumor heterogeneity could not be excluded and remains possible.

V gene TRBV4-3 combines with J gene TRBJ1-5; D is ambiguous. The TCR comes from a man aged 35-75 years with stage II squamous cell lung carcinoma. Material: PBMCs, obtained before any cancer treatment. CDR3 in DNA: TGCGCCAGCAGCCAAGATATGTTAAACAGCCTAACGCCCCAGCATTTT. This translates into CASSQDMLNSLTPQHF.